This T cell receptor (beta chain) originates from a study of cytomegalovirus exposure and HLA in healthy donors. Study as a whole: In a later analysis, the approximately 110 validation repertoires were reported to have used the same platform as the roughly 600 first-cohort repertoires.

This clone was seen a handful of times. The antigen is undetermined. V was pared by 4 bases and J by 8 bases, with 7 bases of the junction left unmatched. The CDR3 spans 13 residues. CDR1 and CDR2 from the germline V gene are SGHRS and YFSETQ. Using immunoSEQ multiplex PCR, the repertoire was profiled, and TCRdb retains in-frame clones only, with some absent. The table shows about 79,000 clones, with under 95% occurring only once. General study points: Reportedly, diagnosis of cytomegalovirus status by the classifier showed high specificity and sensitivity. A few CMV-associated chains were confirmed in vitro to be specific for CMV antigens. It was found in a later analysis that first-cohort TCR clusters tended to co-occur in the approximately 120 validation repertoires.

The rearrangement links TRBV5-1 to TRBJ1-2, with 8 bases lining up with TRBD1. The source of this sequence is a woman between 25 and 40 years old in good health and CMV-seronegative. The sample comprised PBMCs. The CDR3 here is CASSPDRVEGYTF. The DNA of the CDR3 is TGCGCCAGCAGCCCGGACAGGGTAGAGGGCTACACCTTC.